Listed below are T cell receptor beta chains from one sample, sequenced in a study of post-analysis software for immune sequencing data. TCRdb itself ran the PCR reads through MiXCR, one entry per CDR3 protein. The repertoire has hundreds of thousands of distinct CDR3 sequences, approximately 59% of them found once; the top ten carry approximately 11%. Sequencing was carried out using blood. The receptors stem from a girl aged 2-10 years with multiple sclerosis. Both conserved end residues are part of each CDR3. Each record gives: J gene, V gene, D gene, clone size, CDR3 DNA, CDR3 protein. A D gene is named only where the DNA matches it firmly. Expanded clones are given a class, and other clones once, few, many or no size at all.

>TRBJ2-3|TRBV7-2|NA|NA
TGTGCCAGCAGCTTAGAACCCAACCGCGGTTATACGCAGTATTTT
CASSLEPNRGYTQYF
>TRBJ1-2|TRBV6-4|NA|NA
TGTGCCAGCAGTGAGTCCGGACAGCTCTATGGCTACACCTTC
CASSESGQLYGYTF
>TRBJ2-5|TRBV12-3/TRBV12-4|NA|NA
TGTGCCAGCAACGCACAATCCCTCGGGGCCGAAGAGACCCAGTACTTC
CASNAQSLGAEETQYF
>TRBJ2-1|TRBV28|NA|NA
TGTGCCAGCAGCTTTGGGTGGGACAAGGACAATGAGCAGTTCTTC
CASSFGWDKDNEQFF
>TRBJ2-7|TRBV6-6|NA|NA
TGTGCCAGCAGTTACTCTCCTCCGGGCGAGCAGTACTTC
CASSYSPPGEQYF
>TRBJ2-3|TRBV5-1|NA|NA
TGCGCCAGCAGCTCCTTGTTGGGGTACGGGGATACGCAGTATTTT
CASSSLLGYGDTQYF
>TRBJ1-1|TRBV29-1|NA|NA
TGCAGCGTTGAGGGGGTCCGCGAAGCTTTCTTT
CSVEGVREAFF
>TRBJ2-3|TRBV7-9|TRBD2|NA
TGTGCCAGCAGCCCTCCCTCGACTAGCGGGAGCCGAACAGATACGCAGTATTTT
CASSPPSTSGSRTDTQYF
>TRBJ2-7|TRBV6-5|NA|NA
TGTGCCAGCAGTTACGAGCCTAGTTTGGGCGAGCAGTACTTC
CASSYEPSLGEQYF
>TRBJ2-3|TRBV4-1|TRBD2|NA
TGCGCCAGCACTAGCGGGAGTACAGATACGCAGTATTTT
CASTSGSTDTQYF
>TRBJ1-1|TRBV29-1|NA|NA
TGCAGCGCCCCGGGTTTCGGGAACACTGAAGCTTTCTTT
CSAPGFGNTEAFF
>TRBJ2-1|TRBV6-5|NA|NA
TGTGCCAGCAGTTACGGGGTACAATCCTACAATGAGCAGTTCTTC
CASSYGVQSYNEQFF
>TRBJ2-5|TRBV6-5|NA|NA
TGTGCCAGCAGTTATTCAACCCCAGAGACCCAGTACTTC
CASSYSTPETQYF
>TRBJ2-7|TRBV7-9|TRBD2|NA
TGTGCCAGCAGCCCCAGGACTAGCGGGACCAGCTCCTACGAGCAGTACTTC
CASSPRTSGTSSYEQYF
>TRBJ2-7|TRBV6-2/TRBV6-3|NA|NA
TGTGCCAGCAGTTACTCTATGGGGAATGGGCAGTACTTC
CASSYSMGNGQYF
>TRBJ2-1|TRBV28|NA|few
TGTGCCAGCAGTTTCGGCGGCTGGACAGATGAGCAGTTCTTC
CASSFGGWTDEQFF
>TRBJ2-3|TRBV9|NA|NA
TGTGCCAGCAGCGTCGACAGGAGCACAGATACGCAGTATTTT
CASSVDRSTDTQYF
>TRBJ2-7|TRBV10-2|NA|NA
TGCGCCAGCAAGGGGGGTCAGGGGGACCTCGAGCAGTACTTC
CASKGGQGDLEQYF
>TRBJ2-7|TRBV7-2|TRBD2|few
TGTGCCAGCAGCTCTTTGTGGGCCAACAGCGGGGACGAGCAGTACTTC
CASSSLWANSGDEQYF
>TRBJ1-2|TRBV5-5|TRBD1|NA
TGTGCCAGCAGCCTGGAGGGACAGGGGGCGTGGGGCTACACCTTC
CASSLEGQGAWGYTF
>TRBJ1-1|TRBV5-1|NA|NA
TGCGCCAGCAGGGCGGGCGACGGGGGCCGCACTGAAGCTTTCTTT
CASRAGDGGRTEAFF
>TRBJ2-5|TRBV5-1|TRBD2|NA
TGCGCCAGCAGCCCGGGACAGGGGACTAGCGGGAGGCGTCAGACCCAGTACTTC
CASSPGQGTSGRRQTQYF
>TRBJ2-5|TRBV5-1|TRBD2|NA
TGCGCCAGCAGCTTGGGTTTAGCGGGACTTAATCAAGAGACCCAGTACTTC
CASSLGLAGLNQETQYF